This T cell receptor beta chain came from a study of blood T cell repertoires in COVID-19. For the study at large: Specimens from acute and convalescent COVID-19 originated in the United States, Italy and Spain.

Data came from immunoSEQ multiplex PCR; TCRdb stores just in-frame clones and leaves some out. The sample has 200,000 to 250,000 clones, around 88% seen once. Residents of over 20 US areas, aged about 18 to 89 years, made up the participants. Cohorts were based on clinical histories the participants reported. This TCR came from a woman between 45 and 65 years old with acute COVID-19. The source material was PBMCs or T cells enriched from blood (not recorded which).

The CDR3, as DNA: TGTGCCAGCAGCCGTTCCGGGGGGCTAGCCGGGGCAGATACGCAGTATTTT. The encoded protein is CASSRSGGLAGADTQYF. The V call is TRBV7-9, the J call TRBJ2-3; tentative D call: TRBD2 (7 bases). Germline V lookup: CDR1 SEHNR, CDR2 FQNEAQ (reference sequence). The CDR3 runs 17 residues. V lost 5 bases, J lost 4 bases, and 22 bases lay in between.